Listed here are 10 T cell receptor beta chains from one sample, sequenced in a study of Ad26.COV2.S vaccination and SARS-CoV-2 variants. Some clones are missing from TCRdb's copy, which holds only in-frame ones; the method was immunoSEQ multiplex PCR. The table records around 400,000 clones, about 83% of them present only once. Indicated treatment: 15 to 20 received Ad26.COV2.S at low or high dose, single or two shots; about 5 received placebo; per-sample allocation not given. At day 63 after the first vaccine or placebo injection, samples were drawn. The starting material was peripheral blood, obtained in a trial of Ad26.COV2.S vaccine versus placebo. These receptors all stem from a person aged 18-60 years who received the Ad26.COV2.S COVID-19 vaccine or a placebo.

This clone was counted a few times. The chain joins TRBV27 to TRBJ1-1; D gene ambiguous. This CDR3 comprises 14 residues. Germline loops: CDR1 MNHEY, CDR2 SMNVEV (reference sequence). Trimming left V 0 bases short and J 2 bases short, with 7 bases between. CDR3 amino acids: CASSLSGANTEAFF. CDR3 DNA: TGTGCCAGCAGTTTATCGGGAGCCAACACTGAAGCTTTCTTT.

The chain links TRBV5-4 to TRBJ1-1, with D hard to call. The CDR3 length is 13 residues. Between the trimmed V and J ends, which lost 5 bases and 0 bases, there was a span of 8 bases. Germline CDR1 and CDR2: SGHNT and YYREEE (reference sequence). Written as DNA, the CDR3 is TGTGCCAGCAGTTCGATCGTGAACACTGAAGCTTTCTTT. It is translated as CASSSIVNTEAFF.

This clone appeared a few times. The chain combines TRBV5-1 with TRBJ1-6; maybe TRBD1 (6 bases). Between the trimmed V and J ends, which lost 3 bases and 9 bases, there was a span of 13 bases. The CDR3 runs 14 residues. CDR1 SGHRS and CDR2 YFSETQ come from the germline V gene. The DNA for the CDR3 is TGCGCCAGCAGCTCCGTTACAGGGATTTCACCCCTCCACTTT. Its translation: CASSSVTGISPLHF. The full variable domain, completed using reference TRBV5-1 and TRBJ1-6, is KAGVTQTPRYLIKTRGQQVTLSCSPISGHRSVSWYQQTPGQGLQFLFEYFSETQRNKGNFPGRFSGRQFSNSRSEMNVSTLELGDSALYLCASSSVTGISPLHFGNGTRLTVT.

A few counts support this clone. This chain uses TRBV10-3 with TRBJ2-7; D is undetermined. Per the germline V gene, CDR1 is ENHRY and CDR2 is SYGVKD. Deletions cut 6 bases from V and 3 bases from J, with 6 bases between. The CDR3 has 11 residues. CDR3 nucleotides: TGTGCCATCAGCAGCCACTACGAGCAGTACTTC. It encodes CAISSHYEQYF.

In this sample, this clone turned up many times. The J gene is TRBJ2-5, the V gene TRBV18; 7 bases are shared with TRBD1. Per germline, CDR1 KGHSH and CDR2 LQKENI. J gave up 1 base and V 6 bases, and 8 bases lay outside the gene matches. CDR3 size: 15 residues. The CDR3 sequence is CASSPTGPLQETQYF. The CDR3 DNA reads TGTGCCAGCTCCCCGACAGGGCCCCTCCAAGAGACCCAGTACTTC.

CDR3 amino acids: CASSPMTSGGSNEQFF. Here the CDR3 DNA reads TGTGCCAGCAGCCCGATGACTAGCGGAGGATCCAATGAGCAGTTCTTC. The gene calls are TRBV4-2 and TRBJ2-1; the match to TRBD2 covers 9 bases. The CDR3 runs 16 residues. Germline lookup yields CDR1 LGHNA and CDR2 YNFKEQ. After removal of 4 bases from V and 6 bases from J, the junction contained 10 bases not matched to a gene.

The chain is built from TRBV13 and TRBJ1-3; 9 bases agree with TRBD1. The CDR3 spans 15 residues. Germline V CDR1 and CDR2: PRHDT, FYEKMQ (reference sequence). After removal of 5 bases from V and 8 bases from J, the junction contained 10 bases not matched to a gene. The CDR3 nucleotides are TGTGCCAGCAGCATATGGGACAGGGACCGGCACACCATATATTTT. It encodes CASSIWDRDRHTIYF. The whole variable domain, filled in from reference TRBV13 and TRBJ1-3, reads AAGVIQSPRHLIKEKRETATLKCYPIPRHDTVYWYQQGPGQDPQFLISFYEKMQSDKGSIPDRFSAQQFSDYHSELNMSSLELGDSALYFCASSIWDRDRHTIYFGEGSWLTVV.

The rearrangement links TRBV2 to TRBJ2-7, with a possible D match to TRBD1 (6 bases). The germline gives CDR1 SNHLY, CDR2 FYNNEI. Trimming took off 7 bases at V and 3 bases at J, with 10 bases between the two ends. This CDR3 spans 12 amino acids. CDR3 DNA: TGTGCCAGCATGAACAGGGTCTACGAGCAGTACTTC. Its translation is CASMNRVYEQYF.

This clone appeared a single time. V gene TRBV10-3 combines with J gene TRBJ1-1; D is possibly TRBD1 (5 bases). V lost 0 bases and J lost 2, with 7 bases in between. Germline assignment: CDR1 ENHRY and CDR2 SYGVKD. The CDR3 sequence is 14 residues long. The CDR3 spells CAISESGDNTEAFF. DNA of the CDR3: TGTGCCATCAGTGAGTCTGGGGACAACACTGAAGCTTTCTTT.

The chain couples TRBV6-2 or TRBV6-3 to TRBJ2-1; D is unresolved. V was shortened by 4 bases and J by 3 bases, with 10 bases between the two germline ends. Germline assignment: CDR1 MNHEY and CDR2 SVGEGT. This CDR3 is 14 amino acids long. CDR3 DNA sequence: TGTGCCAGCAGTTGGCGGACGGACTACAATGAGCAGTTCTTC. This encodes CASSWRTDYNEQFF.